These T cell receptor beta chains were read from a single sample in a study of T-cell reconstitution after alpha-beta-depleted transplantation in children. TCRdb passed the PCR reads through MiXCR, listing each CDR3 protein once. Here the sample spans more than 500,000 distinct CDR3 sequences, 9.5% to 12% being singletons. Sequenced here: PBMCs, mostly from graft donor cells, sampled 180 days after TCRalphabeta/CD19-depleted stem cell transplant. The receptors were gathered from a female patient between 2 and 15 years old who had a stem cell transplant for aplastic anemia, so the T cells may come from the graft donor. CDR3s include the opening cysteine and the closing phenylalanine or tryptophan. The D gene is left open where the match is weak. Clone size appears in some rows only: once, few, many, or a class for an expanded clone.

D,size,V,J,DNA,CDR3
TRBD2,many,TRBV6-2/TRBV6-3,TRBJ2-5,TGTGCCAGCAGTCCGAGCGGGAGACTTCAAGAGACCCAGTACTTC,CASSPSGRLQETQYF
-,many,TRBV9,TRBJ2-3,TGTGCCAGCAGCGTTGGAAGGGATACGCAGTATTTT,CASSVGRDTQYF
-,few,TRBV3-1,TRBJ1-3,TGTGCCAGCAGCCAAGAAGAAGGGGTGGCCGGGACATTTGGAAACACCATATATTTT,CASSQEEGVAGTFGNTIYF
-,few,TRBV7-9,TRBJ2-1,TGTGCCAGCAGGCCGACAGGAGGGGGTGAGCAGTTCTTC,CASRPTGGGEQFF
-,-,TRBV20-1,TRBJ2-1,TGCAGTGCTAGACGTCGGGAGTTCGAGCAGTTCTTC,CSARRREFEQFF
-,few,TRBV7-9,TRBJ2-2,TGTGCCAGCAGCTTGGAGGGGCAGAGCGGGGAGCTGTTTTTT,CASSLEGQSGELFF
-,-,TRBV4-1,TRBJ2-1,TGCGCCAGCAGCCAAGTTCTACCCACGGGAGCATCCTACAATGAGCAGTTCTTC,CASSQVLPTGASYNEQFF
-,many,TRBV29-1,TRBJ2-5,TGCAGCGTTGAAGGCAGGGGAGAGACCCAGTACTTC,CSVEGRGETQYF
-,-,TRBV6-1,TRBJ2-5,TGTGCCAGCACTAGGGGGGGAAGCCAAGAGACCCAGTACTTC,CASTRGGSQETQYF
-,-,TRBV5-1,TRBJ1-2,TGCGCCAGCAGCTTGTGGAGACAAGACTATGGCTACACCTTC,CASSLWRQDYGYTF